This TCR beta chain emerged from a study of T-cell memory formation after mild COVID-19. The V end was cut by 0 bases, the J end by 6 bases, with 15 bases between. CDR1 and CDR2 (germline): MNHEY, SVGAGI. This CDR3 has 15 residues. 5'RACE primed at constant segments yielded TCR alpha and TCR beta cDNA libraries bearing sample barcodes and UMIs. TCRdb analysed the 5' RACE reads with MiXCR anew, one entry per CDR3 protein. Of about 440,000 distinct CDR3 sequences in the sample, around 18% are singletons; the top ten hold more than 8%. V and J are TRBV6-5 and TRBJ2-7, with D tentatively TRBD1 (5 bases). The TCR comes from an adult woman who had mild COVID-19 (a few samples of this study predate the infection). Cell type and time point are not known. Sequenced: PBMCs or a T cell subset sorted from them (not recorded which). The CDR3 sequence is CASSYSSKNRGEQYF. In DNA form, the CDR3 reads TGTGCCAGCAGTTACTCAAGCAAGAATAGGGGCGAGCAGTACTTC.